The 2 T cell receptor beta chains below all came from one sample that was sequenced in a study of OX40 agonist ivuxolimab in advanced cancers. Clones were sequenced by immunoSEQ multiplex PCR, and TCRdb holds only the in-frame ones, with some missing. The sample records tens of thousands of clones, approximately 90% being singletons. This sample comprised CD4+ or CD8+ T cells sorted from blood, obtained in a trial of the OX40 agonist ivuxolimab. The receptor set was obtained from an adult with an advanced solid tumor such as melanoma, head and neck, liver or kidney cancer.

This chain's CDR3 is CASSYGSGGLDTQYF. CDR3 DNA sequence: TGTGCCAGCAGCTACGGTAGCGGGGGGTTAGATACGCAGTATTTT. V usage is TRBV11-2 and J usage is TRBJ2-3, with 10 bases lining up with TRBD2. Germline loops: CDR1 SGHAT, CDR2 FQNNGV. The CDR3 is made up of 15 amino acids. The V gene end was trimmed by 4 bases and the J gene end by 5 bases; junction bases not matched to a gene: 6.

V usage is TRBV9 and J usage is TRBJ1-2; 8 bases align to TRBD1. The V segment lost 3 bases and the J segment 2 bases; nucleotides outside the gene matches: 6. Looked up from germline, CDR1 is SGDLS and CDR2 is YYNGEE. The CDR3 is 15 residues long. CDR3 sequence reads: CASSGLGQANYGYTF. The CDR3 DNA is TGTGCCAGCAGCGGCCTGGGACAGGCAAACTATGGCTACACCTTC. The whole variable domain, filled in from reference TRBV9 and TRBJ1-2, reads DSGVTQTPKHLITATGQRVTLRCSPRSGDLSVYWYQQSLDQGLQFLIQYYNGEERAKGNILERFSAQQFPDLHSELNLSSLELGDSALYFCASSGLGQANYGYTFGSGTRLTVV.